Listed below are T cell receptor beta chains from one sample, sequenced in a study of human T cells and chemical hapten exposure. TCRdb processed the RACE reads anew with MiXCR; each CDR3 protein has one entry. Here the sample spans approximately 350,000 distinct CDR3 sequences, around 6% being singletons. The source material was whole blood, sampled in connection with sensitization to the hapten diphenylcyclopropenone (DPC). The receptors were sampled from a woman aged 18 to 35 with alopecia areata. Some clones in this sample may be carry-over from other donors' samples. CDR3s include the opening cysteine and the closing phenylalanine or tryptophan. A D gene is named only where the DNA matches it firmly. The listing skips clone size in some rows; elsewhere it reads once, few, many or a size class.

j_gene: TRBJ1-1
v_gene: TRBV7-2
d_gene: -
abundance: -
CDR3aa: CASSLGQGIGAFF
CDR3nt: TGTGCCAGCAGCTTAGGCCAGGGAATAGGCGCTTTCTTT

j_gene: TRBJ2-7
v_gene: TRBV28
d_gene: -
abundance: -
CDR3aa: CASSLGDLGNEQYF
CDR3nt: TGTGCCAGCAGTTTAGGGGACCTCGGGAACGAGCAGTACTTC

j_gene: TRBJ1-1
v_gene: TRBV12-3/TRBV12-4
d_gene: -
abundance: many
CDR3aa: CASSLKTKAFF
CDR3nt: TGTGCCAGCAGTTTAAAGACAAAAGCTTTCTTT

j_gene: TRBJ2-2
v_gene: TRBV27
d_gene: TRBD1
abundance: few
CDR3aa: CASRKGTGGDRLLFF
CDR3nt: TGTGCCAGCAGGAAAGGGACAGGGGGTGATCGGTTGCTGTTTTTT

j_gene: TRBJ1-2
v_gene: TRBV3-1
d_gene: -
abundance: few
CDR3aa: CASSPPSGQIYGYTF
CDR3nt: TGTGCCAGCAGCCCTCCCAGTGGCCAGATCTATGGCTACACCTTC

j_gene: TRBJ2-1
v_gene: TRBV20-1
d_gene: -
abundance: few
CDR3aa: CSAGLGGYNEQFF
CDR3nt: TGCAGTGCTGGTTTAGGTGGTTACAATGAGCAGTTCTTC

j_gene: TRBJ2-3
v_gene: TRBV7-6
d_gene: -
abundance: many
CDR3aa: CASSLQAGDTQYF
CDR3nt: TGTGCCAGCAGCTTACAGGCGGGAGATACGCAGTATTTT

j_gene: TRBJ2-4
v_gene: TRBV12-3/TRBV12-4
d_gene: TRBD1
abundance: few
CDR3aa: CASSPRQGTTIAKNIQYF
CDR3nt: TGTGCCAGCAGCCCCAGACAGGGTACCACCATAGCCAAAAACATTCAGTACTTC

j_gene: TRBJ2-1
v_gene: TRBV6-5
d_gene: TRBD1
abundance: -
CDR3aa: CASSERGPDRVNEQFF
CDR3nt: TGTGCCAGCAGTGAGAGAGGGCCAGACAGGGTCAATGAGCAGTTCTTC

j_gene: TRBJ2-7
v_gene: TRBV20-1
d_gene: -
abundance: many
CDR3aa: CSARRTTPGGQYF
CDR3nt: TGCAGTGCTAGACGGACTACTCCAGGTGGGCAGTACTTC

j_gene: TRBJ1-5
v_gene: TRBV3-1
d_gene: -
abundance: many
CDR3aa: CASSQDGGPYQPQHF
CDR3nt: TGTGCCAGCAGCCAAGATGGGGGGCCCTATCAGCCCCAGCATTTT

j_gene: TRBJ2-4
v_gene: TRBV5-6
d_gene: TRBD2
abundance: many
CDR3aa: CASSTTGTSVHHF
CDR3nt: TGTGCCAGCAGCACAACCGGGACTAGCGTCCATCACTTC

j_gene: TRBJ1-4
v_gene: TRBV20-1
d_gene: TRBD1
abundance: many
CDR3aa: CSAIRGQEREKLFF
CDR3nt: TGCAGTGCCATACGAGGACAGGAGAGGGAAAAACTGTTTTTT

j_gene: TRBJ2-5
v_gene: TRBV4-2
d_gene: TRBD2
abundance: -
CDR3aa: CASSNGLAGGQETQYF
CDR3nt: TGTGCCAGCAGCAACGGACTAGCGGGGGGTCAAGAGACCCAGTACTTC

j_gene: TRBJ1-3
v_gene: TRBV13
d_gene: -
abundance: many
CDR3aa: CASSLVGLPGATDTIYF
CDR3nt: TGTGCCAGCAGCTTAGTGGGGCTTCCGGGGGCAACAGACACCATATATTTT

j_gene: TRBJ1-6
v_gene: TRBV11-2
d_gene: -
abundance: many
CDR3aa: CASSPRVKGWGSPLHF
CDR3nt: TGTGCCAGCAGCCCCAGAGTGAAGGGTTGGGGTTCACCCCTCCACTTT

j_gene: TRBJ1-5
v_gene: TRBV6-2/TRBV6-3
d_gene: -
abundance: -
CDR3aa: CASSYSLQPQHF
CDR3nt: TGTGCCAGCAGTTACTCGTTGCAGCCCCAGCATTTT

j_gene: TRBJ2-2
v_gene: TRBV6-2/TRBV6-3
d_gene: -
abundance: -
CDR3aa: CASSYGEPVSGELFF
CDR3nt: TGTGCCAGCAGTTATGGGGAACCCGTCAGCGGGGAGCTGTTTTTT

j_gene: TRBJ2-2
v_gene: TRBV4-3
d_gene: -
abundance: many
CDR3aa: CASSQDPQSGTGELFF
CDR3nt: TGCGCCAGCAGCCAAGATCCACAGTCCGGCACCGGGGAGCTGTTTTTT

j_gene: TRBJ1-1
v_gene: TRBV29-1
d_gene: -
abundance: many
CDR3aa: CSVVGDTEAFF
CDR3nt: TGCAGCGTTGTCGGGGACACTGAAGCTTTCTTT

j_gene: TRBJ1-5
v_gene: TRBV20-1
d_gene: -
abundance: many
CDR3aa: CSASIPLGIPSNQPQHF
CDR3nt: TGCAGTGCTAGTATCCCACTCGGCATACCAAGCAATCAGCCCCAGCATTTT

j_gene: TRBJ2-3
v_gene: TRBV29-1
d_gene: TRBD2
abundance: many
CDR3aa: CSAGGADTQYF
CDR3nt: TGCAGCGCTGGGGGGGCAGATACGCAGTATTTT

j_gene: TRBJ1-6
v_gene: TRBV12-3/TRBV12-4
d_gene: -
abundance: few
CDR3aa: CASSRSRRINSPLHF
CDR3nt: TGTGCCAGCAGTCGTTCTCGTCGGATTAATTCACCCCTCCACTTT

j_gene: TRBJ2-5
v_gene: TRBV2
d_gene: TRBD2
abundance: -
CDR3aa: CASRLAGTPGETQYF
CDR3nt: TGTGCCAGCAGGCTAGCGGGGACACCTGGGGAGACCCAGTACTTC

j_gene: TRBJ2-4
v_gene: TRBV12-3/TRBV12-4
d_gene: -
abundance: few
CDR3aa: CASSSNHGADIQYF
CDR3nt: TGTGCCAGCAGTTCAAACCACGGGGCAGACATTCAGTACTTC

j_gene: TRBJ1-1
v_gene: TRBV4-1
d_gene: -
abundance: many
CDR3aa: CASSQSVRGTEAFF
CDR3nt: TGCGCCAGCAGCCAATCAGTGCGGGGCACTGAAGCTTTCTTT

j_gene: TRBJ1-1
v_gene: TRBV18
d_gene: TRBD1
abundance: -
CDR3aa: CASSSGQENEAFF
CDR3nt: TGTGCCAGCTCATCGGGACAGGAAAATGAAGCTTTCTTT

j_gene: TRBJ1-2
v_gene: TRBV7-2
d_gene: -
abundance: -
CDR3aa: CASSLVSYGYTF
CDR3nt: TGTGCCAGCAGCTTAGTTAGCTATGGCTACACCTTC

j_gene: TRBJ2-3
v_gene: TRBV27
d_gene: TRBD2
abundance: -
CDR3aa: CASSLLAGAGTQYF
CDR3nt: TGTGCCAGCAGTTTATTAGCGGGGGCCGGTACGCAGTATTTT

j_gene: TRBJ2-7
v_gene: TRBV7-2
d_gene: TRBD1
abundance: -
CDR3aa: CASSWDSTTYEQYF
CDR3nt: TGTGCCAGCAGCTGGGACAGCACGACCTACGAGCAGTACTTC

j_gene: TRBJ2-7
v_gene: TRBV29-1
d_gene: -
abundance: many
CDR3aa: CSVGGVLSYEQYF
CDR3nt: TGCAGCGTTGGGGGGGTACTTTCCTACGAGCAGTACTTC

j_gene: TRBJ1-6
v_gene: TRBV9
d_gene: -
abundance: few
CDR3aa: CASSVDWRDNSPLHF
CDR3nt: TGTGCCAGCAGCGTAGACTGGAGGGATAATTCACCCCTCCACTTT

j_gene: TRBJ2-5
v_gene: TRBV12-3/TRBV12-4
d_gene: TRBD2
abundance: -
CDR3aa: CASSIGLAGATGYF
CDR3nt: TGTGCCAGCAGTATAGGACTAGCGGGGGCTACCGGGTACTTC

j_gene: TRBJ1-6
v_gene: TRBV7-9
d_gene: -
abundance: many
CDR3aa: CASSSAEYSSYNSPLHF
CDR3nt: TGTGCCAGCAGCTCCGCGGAATACAGCTCCTATAATTCACCCCTCCACTTT

j_gene: TRBJ1-2
v_gene: TRBV7-8
d_gene: -
abundance: many
CDR3aa: CASSFQGGRDGYTF
CDR3nt: TGTGCCAGCAGCTTTCAGGGAGGACGGGATGGCTACACCTTC

j_gene: TRBJ2-3
v_gene: TRBV6-2/TRBV6-3
d_gene: TRBD2
abundance: -
CDR3aa: CASSYLLAGGVPDTQYF
CDR3nt: TGTGCCAGCAGTTACCTACTAGCGGGGGGCGTCCCGGATACGCAGTATTTT

j_gene: TRBJ1-2
v_gene: TRBV25-1
d_gene: -
abundance: many
CDR3aa: CASSGTTAVDGYTF
CDR3nt: TGTGCCAGCAGTGGAACCACCGCCGTTGATGGCTACACCTTC

j_gene: TRBJ2-7
v_gene: TRBV6-6
d_gene: -
abundance: few
CDR3aa: CASSYGAGWYEQYF
CDR3nt: TGTGCCAGCAGTTACGGGGCAGGGTGGTACGAGCAGTACTTC

j_gene: TRBJ1-1
v_gene: TRBV29-1
d_gene: TRBD1
abundance: many
CDR3aa: CSVGDRPNTEAFF
CDR3nt: TGCAGCGTCGGGGACAGGCCGAACACTGAAGCTTTCTTT

j_gene: TRBJ1-2
v_gene: TRBV28
d_gene: -
abundance: many
CDR3aa: CAARDIINYGYTF
CDR3nt: TGTGCCGCAAGGGACATTATTAACTATGGCTACACCTTC

j_gene: TRBJ1-1
v_gene: TRBV6-5
d_gene: TRBD1
abundance: many
CDR3aa: CASSSRQGLNTEAFF
CDR3nt: TGTGCCAGCAGTTCCAGACAGGGGCTGAACACTGAAGCTTTCTTT